The clone carrying this T cell receptor (beta chain) was found many times. Its specificity is unknown. V was trimmed by 3 bases and J by 1 base, leaving 10 bases between them. This CDR3 is 14 amino acids long. CDR1 SGHTA and CDR2 FQGNSA come from the germline V gene. Thyroid surgery was performed in patients who had received no treatment beforehand. In the original analysis: Between-group CDR3 differences, defined by clinicopathological status, yielded a distant-metastasis classifier for papillary thyroid cancer. TCRdb re-clonotyped the PCR reads via MiXCR. The V and J calls were determined by TCRdb, not by the authors. The data hold about 89,000 clones, with under 15% observed a single time. This entry comes from a study of metastatic and nonmetastatic thyroid tumors. Study-level information: Peripheral blood and tumor or nodule samples from malignant and benign thyroid patients were compared. Whole-study results and caveats: Within blood and tumor, benign nodules reportedly had significantly lower TCR beta diversity than malignant thyroid tumors did.

The chain uses TRBV7-2 and TRBJ2-7, with a tentative D call TRBD2 (6 bases). Sequencing input: tumor tissue. The source is a female donor with papillary thyroid cancer or a benign thyroid nodule (not recorded which). Some clones in this sample may be carry-over from other donors' samples. The CDR3 sequence is CASSFGSMSYEQYF. The CDR3, as DNA: TGTGCCAGCAGCTTCGGGAGTATGTCCTACGAGCAGTACTTC.